The clone carrying this T cell receptor beta chain has a count of ten or more. Its antigen is still unknown. The data were obtained in a study of identical twins. Notes on the study in general: A cross-sectional statistical analysis, not follow-up of the same donors, supported the conclusions.

CDR1 and CDR2 (germline): SQVTM, ANQGSEA. Trimming shortened V by 5 bases and J by 8 bases, and 10 bases separated the two germline ends. The CDR3 loop spans 11 amino acids. Each CDR3 protein is one row after TCRdb ran MiXCR on the 5' RACE reads. Among roughly 250,000 distinct CDR3 sequences listed, 7% were seen once. These same data were also listed under a study on yellow fever vaccine responses in identical twins.

Sequencing was performed on memory (CD45RO+) T cells sorted from blood. The clonotype originates from a woman between 18 and 29 years old in good health. J is TRBJ2-1 and V is TRBV29-1; D gene ambiguous. CDR3 in amino acids: CSVQSAYEQFF. The CDR3 nucleotides read TGCAGCGTTCAAAGCGCTTATGAGCAGTTCTTC.